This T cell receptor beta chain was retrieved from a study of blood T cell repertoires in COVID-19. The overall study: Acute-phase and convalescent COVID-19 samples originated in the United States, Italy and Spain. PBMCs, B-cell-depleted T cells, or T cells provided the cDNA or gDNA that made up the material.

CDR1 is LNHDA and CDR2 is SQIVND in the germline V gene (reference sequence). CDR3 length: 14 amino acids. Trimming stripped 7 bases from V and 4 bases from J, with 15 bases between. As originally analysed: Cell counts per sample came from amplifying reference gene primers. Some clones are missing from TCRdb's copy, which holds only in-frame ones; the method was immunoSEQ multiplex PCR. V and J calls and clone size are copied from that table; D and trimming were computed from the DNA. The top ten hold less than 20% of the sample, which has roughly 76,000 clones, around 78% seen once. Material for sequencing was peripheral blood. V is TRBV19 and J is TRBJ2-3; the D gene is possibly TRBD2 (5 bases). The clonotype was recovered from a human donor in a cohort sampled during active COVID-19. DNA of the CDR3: TGTGCCAGTAAGAACCACGCGGAGGCAGATACGCAGTATTTT. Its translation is CASKNHAEADTQYF.